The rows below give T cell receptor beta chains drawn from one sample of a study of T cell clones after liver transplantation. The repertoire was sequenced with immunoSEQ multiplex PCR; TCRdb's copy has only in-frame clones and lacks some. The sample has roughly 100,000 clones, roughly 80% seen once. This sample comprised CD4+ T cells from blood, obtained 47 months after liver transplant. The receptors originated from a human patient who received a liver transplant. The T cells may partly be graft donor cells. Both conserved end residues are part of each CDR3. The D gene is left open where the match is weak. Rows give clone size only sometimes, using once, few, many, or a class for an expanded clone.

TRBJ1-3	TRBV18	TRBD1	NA	CASSPQQGAPSGNTIYF	TGTGCCAGCTCACCGCAACAGGGGGCACCCTCTGGAAACACCATATATTTT
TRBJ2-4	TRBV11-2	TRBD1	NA	CASSLQGAENIQYF	TGTGCCAGCAGCCTACAGGGGGCGGAAAACATTCAGTACTTC
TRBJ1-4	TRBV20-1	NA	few	CSAPDREKLFF	TGCAGTGCCCCTGACAGAGAAAAACTGTTTTTT
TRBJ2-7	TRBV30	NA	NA	CAWSVQSEQYF	TGTGCCTGGAGTGTACAGAGCGAGCAGTACTTC
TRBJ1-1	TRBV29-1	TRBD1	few	CSADRGNTEAFF	TGCAGCGCCGACAGGGGAAACACTGAAGCTTTCTTT
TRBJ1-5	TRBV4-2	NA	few	CASSQDRVQPQHF	TGTGCCAGCAGCCAAGACCGGGTTCAGCCCCAGCATTTT
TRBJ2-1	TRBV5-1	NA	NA	CASSLVGVDEQFF	TGCGCCAGCAGCTTGGTGGGCGTTGATGAGCAGTTCTTC
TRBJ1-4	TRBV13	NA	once	CASSLAVDPNEKLFF	TGTGCCAGCAGCTTAGCGGTGGATCCTAATGAAAAACTGTTTTTT
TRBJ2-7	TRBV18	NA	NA	CASSPSGISYEQYF	TGTGCCAGCTCACCATCTGGGATCTCCTACGAGCAGTACTTC
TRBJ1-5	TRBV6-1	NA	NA	CASSDSRVYQPQHF	TGTGCCAGCAGTGACTCCAGGGTATATCAGCCCCAGCATTTT
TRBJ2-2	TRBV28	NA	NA	CASTELGRIVTGELFF	TGTGCCAGTACGGAGCTGGGTCGGATAGTCACCGGGGAGCTGTTTTTT
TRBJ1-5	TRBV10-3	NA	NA	CAIRGGPNQPQHF	TGTGCCATCAGGGGGGGACCCAATCAGCCCCAGCATTTT
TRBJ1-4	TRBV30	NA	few	CAWSRPIATNEKLFF	TGTGCCTGGAGTAGACCGATCGCAACTAATGAAAAACTGTTTTTT
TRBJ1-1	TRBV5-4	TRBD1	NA	CASSLGQGLGTEAFF	TGTGCCAGCAGCTTGGGACAGGGTTTAGGAACTGAAGCTTTCTTT
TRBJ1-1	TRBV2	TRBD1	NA	CASRTGQGVYTEAFF	TGTGCCAGCAGGACCGGACAGGGCGTTTACACTGAAGCTTTCTTT
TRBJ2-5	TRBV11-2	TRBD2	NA	CASRKRLASQETQYF	TGTGCCAGCAGGAAACGACTAGCGAGCCAAGAGACCCAGTACTTC
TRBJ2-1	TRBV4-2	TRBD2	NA	CASSPPLAGGLIF	TGTGCCAGCAGCCCCCCACTAGCGGGGGGCCTGATCTTC
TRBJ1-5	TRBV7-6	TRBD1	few	CASSRGQGRNQPQHF	TGTGCCAGCAGCCGAGGACAGGGGAGAAATCAGCCCCAGCATTTT
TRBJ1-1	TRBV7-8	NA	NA	CASSLEGRSEAFF	TGTGCCAGCAGCTTAGAAGGCCGGAGTGAAGCTTTCTTT
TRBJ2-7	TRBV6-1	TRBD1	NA	CASSTPRTGPYEQYF	TGTGCCAGCAGTACGCCCCGGACAGGCCCCTACGAGCAGTACTTC
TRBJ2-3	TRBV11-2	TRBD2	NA	CASSLAGGQADTQYF	TGTGCCAGCAGCTTGGCGGGAGGGCAGGCAGATACGCAGTATTTT
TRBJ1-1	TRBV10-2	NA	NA	CASRNGLYGDTEAFF	TGCGCCAGCAGAAACGGCCTGTATGGAGACACTGAAGCTTTCTTT
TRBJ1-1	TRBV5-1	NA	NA	CASSFFSLNTEAFF	TGCGCCAGCAGCTTCTTCTCTTTGAACACTGAAGCTTTCTTT
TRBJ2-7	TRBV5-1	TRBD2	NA	CASGRGGGEQYF	TGCGCCAGCGGACGGGGCGGGGGCGAGCAGTACTTC
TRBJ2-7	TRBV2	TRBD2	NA	CASTRAGVIYEQYF	TGTGCCAGCACGAGAGCGGGAGTGATCTACGAGCAGTACTTC
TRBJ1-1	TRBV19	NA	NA	CASSIDRPNTEAFF	TGTGCCAGTAGTATAGATCGACCTAACACTGAAGCTTTCTTT
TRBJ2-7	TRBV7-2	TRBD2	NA	CASSLRLAGGRGEQYF	TGTGCCAGCAGCTTACGACTAGCGGGGGGCCGGGGCGAGCAGTACTTC
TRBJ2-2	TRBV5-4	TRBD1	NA	CASSLQAGGDTGELFF	TGTGCCAGCAGCTTGCAAGCAGGGGGCGACACCGGGGAGCTGTTTTTT
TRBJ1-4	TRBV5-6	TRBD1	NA	CASSFMGRGSEKLFF	TGTGCCAGCAGCTTCATGGGCAGGGGGAGTGAAAAACTGTTTTTT
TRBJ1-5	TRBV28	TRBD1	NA	CASSSQGRAQHF	TGTGCCAGCAGTTCACAGGGGCGGGCCCAGCATTTT